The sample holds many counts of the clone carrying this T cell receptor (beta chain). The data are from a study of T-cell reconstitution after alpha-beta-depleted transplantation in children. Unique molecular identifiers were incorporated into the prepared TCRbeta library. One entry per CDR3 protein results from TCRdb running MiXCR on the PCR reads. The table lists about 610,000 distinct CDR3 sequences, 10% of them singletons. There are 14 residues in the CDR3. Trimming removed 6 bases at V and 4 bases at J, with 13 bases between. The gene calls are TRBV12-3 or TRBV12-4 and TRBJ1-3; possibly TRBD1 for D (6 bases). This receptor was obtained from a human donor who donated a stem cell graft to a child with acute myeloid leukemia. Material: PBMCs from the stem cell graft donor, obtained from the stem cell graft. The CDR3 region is CASSPQGKGNTIYF. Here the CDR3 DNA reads TGTGCCAGCAGCCCACAGGGAAAAGGAAACACCATATATTTT.